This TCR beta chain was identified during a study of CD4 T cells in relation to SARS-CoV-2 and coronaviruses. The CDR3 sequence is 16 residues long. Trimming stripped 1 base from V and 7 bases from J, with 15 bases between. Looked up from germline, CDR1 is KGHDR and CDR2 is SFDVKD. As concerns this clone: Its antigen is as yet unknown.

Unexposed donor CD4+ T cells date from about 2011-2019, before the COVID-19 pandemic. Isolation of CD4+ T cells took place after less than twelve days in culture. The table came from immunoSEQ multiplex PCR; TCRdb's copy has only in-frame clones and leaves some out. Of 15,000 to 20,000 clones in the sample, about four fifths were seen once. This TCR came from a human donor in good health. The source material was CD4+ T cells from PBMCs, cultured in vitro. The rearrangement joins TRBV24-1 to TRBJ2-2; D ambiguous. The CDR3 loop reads CATSDLRANRGGELFF. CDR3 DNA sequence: TGTGCCACCAGTGATTTAAGGGCCAATAGAGGCGGGGAGCTGTTTTTT.